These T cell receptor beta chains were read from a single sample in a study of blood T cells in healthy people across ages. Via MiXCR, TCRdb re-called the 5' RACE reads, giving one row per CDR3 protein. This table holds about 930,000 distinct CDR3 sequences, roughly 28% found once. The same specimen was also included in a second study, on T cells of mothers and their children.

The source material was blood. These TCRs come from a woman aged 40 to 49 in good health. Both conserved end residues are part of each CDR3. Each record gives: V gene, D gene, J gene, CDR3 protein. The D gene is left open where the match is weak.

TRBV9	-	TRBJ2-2	CASSVGLGNTGELFF
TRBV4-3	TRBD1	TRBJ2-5	CASSQDQTGLSETQYF
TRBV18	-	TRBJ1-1	CASSPQSFNTEAFF
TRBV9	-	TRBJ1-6	CASSLLGGAGNSPLHF
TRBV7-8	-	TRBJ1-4	CASSLQSVEKRFF
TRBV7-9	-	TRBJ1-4	CASSLQSGGLMFF
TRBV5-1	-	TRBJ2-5	CASSPVVGGYPETQYF
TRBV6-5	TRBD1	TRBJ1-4	CASSRTGNEKLFF
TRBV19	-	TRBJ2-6	CASSIRGVSGANVLTF
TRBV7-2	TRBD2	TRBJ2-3	CASSFNAGGPGDTQYF
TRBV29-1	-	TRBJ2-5	CSVEGDQETQYF
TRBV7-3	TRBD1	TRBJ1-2	CASSLTSTGGVGYTF
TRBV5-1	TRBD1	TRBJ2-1	CASSEGQGGRETQFF
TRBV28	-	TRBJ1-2	CASSFPQTTRINGYTF
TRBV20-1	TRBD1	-	CSARDFRAGGQETQYF
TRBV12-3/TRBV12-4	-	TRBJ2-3	CVSSPMDREGSDVQYF
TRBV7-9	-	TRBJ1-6	CASSLASGTDDSPLHF
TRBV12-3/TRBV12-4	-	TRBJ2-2	CASSNTGSGELFF
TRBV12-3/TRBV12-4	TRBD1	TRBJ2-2	CASSWTGAAGELFF
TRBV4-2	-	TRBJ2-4	CASSHDNILAKNIQYF
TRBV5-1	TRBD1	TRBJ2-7	CASSAGQGVYEQYF
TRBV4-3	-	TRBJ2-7	CASSQEIYYEQYF